Below are 24 T cell receptor beta chains sequenced from a single sample in a study of cytomegalovirus exposure and HLA in healthy donors. Primers included in the PCR were 60 Vbeta and 13 Jbeta primers. The method was immunoSEQ multiplex PCR; TCRdb's version includes in-frame clones alone and lacks a portion of them. Of under 150,000 clones listed, approximately 80% are singletons. The specimen was PBMCs. These receptor sequences come from a woman aged 35 to 49 in good health and CMV-seropositive.

This sequence joins TRBV4-2 and TRBJ2-1; 13 bases fit TRBD2. CDR1 and CDR2 from the germline V gene are LGHNA and YNFKEQ. This CDR3 has 17 amino acids. J gave up 7 bases and V 0 bases, and 6 bases lay outside the gene matches. The CDR3 loop reads CASSQDATSGRFNEQFF. CDR3 DNA: TGTGCCAGCAGCCAAGACGCGACTAGCGGGAGGTTTAATGAGCAGTTCTTC.

The chain recombines TRBV6-6 with TRBJ2-1; D gene uncertain. V dropped 4 bases and J dropped 10 bases, with 11 bases sitting between them. CDR3 size: 12 residues. Germline V CDR1 and CDR2: MNHNY, SVGAGI (reference sequence). The CDR3 loop is CASSFTLGEQFF. The CDR3 DNA reads as TGTGCCAGCAGTTTCACGCTAGGAGAGCAGTTCTTC.

This clone has a single count. The J gene is TRBJ2-5, the V gene TRBV5-1; the match to TRBD2 covers 12 bases. J gave up 4 bases and V 0 bases, and 4 bases lay outside the gene matches. The CDR3 runs 16 residues. Per germline, CDR1 SGHRS and CDR2 YFSETQ. The CDR3, as DNA: TGCGCCAGCAGCTTGGCCGCTAGCGGGAGGGGAGAGACCCAGTACTTC. It codes for CASSLAASGRGETQYF.

The V call is TRBV5-6, the J call TRBJ2-1, with TRBD2 as a possible D gene (5 bases). Germline assignment: CDR1 SGHDT and CDR2 YYEEEE. V gave up 5 bases and J gave up 0 bases, with 12 bases separating them. The CDR3 extends over 15 amino acids. The CDR3 sequence: CASSSRTFSYNEQFF. The CDR3 DNA is TGTGCCAGCAGTTCCCGGACTTTCTCCTACAATGAGCAGTTCTTC.

The CDR3 region has the DNA TGCAGCGTTGAAGGTAACGGCTACGAGCAGTACTTC. Its translation: CSVEGNGYEQYF. The rearrangement links TRBV29-1 to TRBJ2-7; D unresolved. CDR3 length: 12 amino acids. Germline V lookup: CDR1 SQVTM, CDR2 ANQGSEA. With 1 base removed from V and 3 bases from J, the gap between germline ends came to 7 bases.

In its sample, this clone was seen once. The genes are TRBV15 and TRBJ2-7, with D perhaps matching TRBD2 (6 bases). The CDR3 length is 13 residues. The ends were cut back, 8 bases at V and 4 bases at J, with 15 bases in the middle. Germline values: CDR1 LNHNV, CDR2 YYDKDF (reference sequence). The CDR3 coding sequence is TGTGCCACCCCCCTTGGGACTGAGTACGAGCAGTACTTC. It yields the protein CATPLGTEYEQYF.

The chain is built from TRBV19 and TRBJ1-5; TRBD1 matches 9 bases. J gave up 6 bases and V 8 bases, and 8 bases lay outside the gene matches. In germline, CDR1 is LNHDA, CDR2 SQIVND (reference sequence). The CDR3 has 14 residues. CDR3 protein: CASVKDRGVQPQHF. The CDR3 DNA follows: TGTGCCAGTGTAAAGGACAGGGGCGTTCAGCCCCAGCATTTT.

The V and J genes are TRBV9 and TRBJ2-5, with 9 bases identical to TRBD2. Germline V gene data show CDR1 as SGDLS and CDR2 as YYNGEE. The CDR3 length is 13 residues. V shed 2 bases and J 5 bases; nucleotides not matched to a gene: 1. CDR3 coding DNA: TGTGCCAGCAGCGTGGGGACTAGCGAGACCCAGTACTTC. Translation gives CASSVGTSETQYF.

This clone was recorded only once. V is TRBV28 and J is TRBJ2-7, with 9 bases aligning to TRBD2. J was trimmed by 3 bases and V by 9 bases; bases with no gene match: 6. This CDR3 region has 13 residues. CDR1 is MDHEN, CDR2 SYDVKM, per germline. The CDR3 DNA sequence: TGTGCCAGTAGGCGGGGGGGCCGCTACGAGCAGTACTTC. Its protein is CASRRGGRYEQYF.

The chain recombines TRBV27 with TRBJ2-5; perhaps TRBD1 as D (6 bases). Germline V gene lookup returns CDR1 MNHEY and CDR2 SMNVEV (reference sequence). Deletions cut 2 bases from V and 1 base from J, with 8 bases between. This CDR3 has 14 amino acids. CDR3 bases: TGTGCCAGCAGTTTAAGGGGGTTCCAAGAGACCCAGTACTTC. Residues: CASSLRGFQETQYF.

The chain has TRBV21-1 and TRBJ2-3; TRBD1 is the table's D call and was not checked against the DNA. TRBV21-1 is given as a pseudogene. This CDR3 comprises 16 residues. CDR3 protein: CASSPRTFSSTDTQYF. As DNA, the CDR3 is TGTGCCAGCAGCCCCCGGACATTCTCTAGCACAGATACGCAGTATTTT.

The gene calls are TRBV4-1 and TRBJ2-7; TRBD1 is a possible D gene (7 bases). The V and J ends lost 4 bases and 2 bases respectively, with 12 bases between them. The germline CDR1 and CDR2 sequences are MGHRA and YSYEKL. CDR3 size: 14 residues. The CDR3 loop is CASSPQGEAYEQYF. CDR3 coding DNA: TGCGCCAGCAGCCCCCAGGGGGAGGCCTACGAGCAGTACTTC.

The chain uses TRBV7-8 and TRBJ1-5; a weak D match, TRBD1 (6 bases). The V end was cut by 5 bases, the J end by 0 bases, with 11 bases between. Germline V gene data show CDR1 as SGHVS and CDR2 as FQNEAQ. This CDR3 is built from 15 residues. Here the CDR3 reads CASSLDRNSNQPQHF. The CDR3 coding sequence is TGTGCCAGCAGCCTGGACAGAAATAGCAATCAGCCCCAGCATTTT.

In its sample, this clone was seen a few times. The genes are TRBV28 and TRBJ2-5, with 11 bases matching TRBD2. The DNA end is more similar to TRBJ2-7, so the J call may be wrong. CDR1 is MDHEN and CDR2 is SYDVKM in the germline V gene. This CDR3 region has 14 residues. CDR3 protein: CASYGTSGSYEQYF. CDR3 sequence (DNA): TGTGCCAGTTACGGGACTAGCGGTTCCTACGAGCAGTACTTC.

This chain connects TRBV7-9 to TRBJ1-2; no firm D call. Trimming pared 5 bases from V and 14 bases from J, leaving 21 bases between. The CDR3 has 13 amino acids. The germline CDR1 and CDR2 sequences are SEHNR and FQNEAQ (reference sequence). CDR3 DNA sequence: TGTGCCAGCAGCCCAGTACTTTTGGGCAGAACGACCTTC. It is translated as CASSPVLLGRTTF.

The chain carries TRBV5-8 and TRBJ2-1; a weak D match, TRBD2 (6 bases). V gave up 4 bases and J gave up 4 bases, with 18 bases separating them. CDR3 length: 16 residues. Germline values: CDR1 SGHTS, CDR2 YDEGEE. The CDR3 loop is CASSVVDGRTYNEQFF. The CDR3 nucleotides are TGTGCCAGCAGCGTTGTGGACGGGAGAACTTACAATGAGCAGTTCTTC.

The chain uses TRBV10-2 and TRBJ2-7; TRBD2 might be the D (6 bases). V lost 3 bases to trimming and J lost 3 bases, with 18 bases between them. The length of the CDR3 is 16 residues. Per the germline V gene, CDR1 is WSHSY and CDR2 is SAAADI. CDR3 protein: CASSDDGWTILYEQYF. DNA of the CDR3: TGCGCCAGCAGTGATGACGGCTGGACTATCCTCTACGAGCAGTACTTC.

The chain uses TRBV10-3 and TRBJ2-3; D perhaps matches TRBD2 (6 bases). Germline CDR1 reads ENHRY; CDR2 reads SYGVKD. The length of the CDR3 is 14 residues. V was shortened by 5 bases and J by 2 bases, with 11 bases between the two germline ends. The CDR3 reads CAISRGAITDTQYF. The CDR3 region has the DNA TGTGCCATCAGTCGCGGGGCGATCACAGATACGCAGTATTTT.

The chain combines TRBV6-5 with TRBJ2-1; possibly TRBD2 for D (6 bases). Germline lookup yields CDR1 MNHEY and CDR2 SVGAGI. CDR3 length equals 15 residues. With 6 bases removed from V and 2 bases from J, the gap between germline ends came to 14 bases. Here the CDR3 DNA reads TGTGCCAGCAGACCAACGGGACTTCCCTACAATGAGCAGTTCTTC. Translating gives CASRPTGLPYNEQFF.

This chain uses TRBV19 with TRBJ2-5, with a tentative D call TRBD2 (5 bases). V was trimmed by 3 bases and J by 7 bases, leaving 9 bases between them. The germline gives CDR1 LNHDA, CDR2 SQIVND (reference sequence). CDR3 length: 12 residues. The CDR3 reads CASSMVRGTQYF. The CDR3 coding sequence is TGTGCCAGTAGTATGGTCCGGGGGACCCAGTACTTC.

The chain has TRBV2 and TRBJ2-7, with 7 bases that match TRBD1. This CDR3 has 14 amino acids. The junction had 7 bases not matched to a gene; V was cut back by 3 bases and J by 5 bases. Germline V gene data show CDR1 as SNHLY and CDR2 as FYNNEI. The DNA of the CDR3 is TGTGCCAGCAGTGAGCTACTAGGACAGGACGAGCAGTACTTC. Its translation: CASSELLGQDEQYF.

The chain uses TRBV6-5 and TRBJ1-2, with D perhaps TRBD1 (6 bases). Germline CDR1 is MNHEY and CDR2 is SVGAGI. V shed 2 bases and J shed 2 bases, with 9 bases lying between them. CDR3 length equals 14 residues. CDR3 nucleotides: TGTGCCAGCAGTTACACTAGGGGGAACTATGGCTACACCTTC. Translating it yields CASSYTRGNYGYTF.

The CDR3: CASSEAAYGGALVETQYF. CDR3 in DNA: TGTGCCAGCAGTGAAGCCGCTTACGGAGGGGCACTTGTAGAGACCCAGTACTTC. This chain joins TRBV6-1 and TRBJ2-5, with a possible D match to TRBD2 (6 bases). V lost 0 bases and J 4 bases, leaving 21 bases between the germline ends. Germline assignment: CDR1 MNHNS and CDR2 SASEGT. CDR3 length: 18 amino acids.

The chain is built from TRBV28 and TRBJ1-1; the match to TRBD1 covers 7 bases. V trimming: 2 bases; J trimming: 7 bases; junction bases outside the gene matches: 7. The germline V gene encodes CDR1 MDHEN and CDR2 SYDVKM. The CDR3 covers 14 residues. CDR3 sequence (DNA): TGTGCCAGCAGTTTAATAGGGGGCACTTTTGAAGCTTTCTTT. Translation gives CASSLIGGTFEAFF.